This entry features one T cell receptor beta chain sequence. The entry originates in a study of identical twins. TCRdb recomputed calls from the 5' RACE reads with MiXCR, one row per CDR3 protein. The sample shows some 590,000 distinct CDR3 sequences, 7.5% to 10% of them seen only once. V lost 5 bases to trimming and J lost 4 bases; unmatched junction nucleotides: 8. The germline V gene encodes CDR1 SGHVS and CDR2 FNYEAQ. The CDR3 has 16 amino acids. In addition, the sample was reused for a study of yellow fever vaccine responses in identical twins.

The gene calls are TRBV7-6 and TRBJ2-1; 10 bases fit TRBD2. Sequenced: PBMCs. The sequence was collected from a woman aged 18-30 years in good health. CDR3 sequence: CASSTGLARPYNEQFF. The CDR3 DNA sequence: TGTGCCAGCAGCACGGGACTAGCGAGACCTTACAATGAGCAGTTCTTC.